This T cell receptor beta chain was recorded in a study of prognosis after radiotherapy for stage I lung cancer. The study's findings and limits: Unique TCR clone counts went down once patients had stereotactic body radiation therapy, median about 10,000 versus 6,900. Patients without metastases reportedly showed TRBV and TRBJ gene usage unlike that of patients with metastases.

Blood draws of roughly 6 milliliters of peripheral blood occurred at each of two time points. As for this clonotype: Its antigen is still unknown.

V was pared by 0 bases and J by 5 bases, with 8 bases between. This CDR3 comprises 13 residues. Germline CDR1 and CDR2: MNHEY and SVGAGI. Two rounds of multiplex PCR amplified TCR beta CDR3 from genomic DNA. The authors ran first-round PCR with primers specific to each TRBV and TRBJ gene. Each CDR3 protein gets one entry after TCRdb re-called the multiplex PCR reads with MiXCR. The sample lists roughly 9,000 distinct CDR3 sequences; roughly 60% were seen once. The TCR was taken from a donor over 45 with non-small cell lung cancer. The source material was PBMCs, sampled before or after stereotactic body radiation therapy (not recorded which). V and J are TRBV6-5 and TRBJ2-7; the D call may be TRBD1 or TRBD2 (5 bases each). CDR3 protein: CASSYSGPNEQYF. CDR3 bases: TGTGCCAGCAGTTACTCGGGACCTAACGAGCAGTACTTC.